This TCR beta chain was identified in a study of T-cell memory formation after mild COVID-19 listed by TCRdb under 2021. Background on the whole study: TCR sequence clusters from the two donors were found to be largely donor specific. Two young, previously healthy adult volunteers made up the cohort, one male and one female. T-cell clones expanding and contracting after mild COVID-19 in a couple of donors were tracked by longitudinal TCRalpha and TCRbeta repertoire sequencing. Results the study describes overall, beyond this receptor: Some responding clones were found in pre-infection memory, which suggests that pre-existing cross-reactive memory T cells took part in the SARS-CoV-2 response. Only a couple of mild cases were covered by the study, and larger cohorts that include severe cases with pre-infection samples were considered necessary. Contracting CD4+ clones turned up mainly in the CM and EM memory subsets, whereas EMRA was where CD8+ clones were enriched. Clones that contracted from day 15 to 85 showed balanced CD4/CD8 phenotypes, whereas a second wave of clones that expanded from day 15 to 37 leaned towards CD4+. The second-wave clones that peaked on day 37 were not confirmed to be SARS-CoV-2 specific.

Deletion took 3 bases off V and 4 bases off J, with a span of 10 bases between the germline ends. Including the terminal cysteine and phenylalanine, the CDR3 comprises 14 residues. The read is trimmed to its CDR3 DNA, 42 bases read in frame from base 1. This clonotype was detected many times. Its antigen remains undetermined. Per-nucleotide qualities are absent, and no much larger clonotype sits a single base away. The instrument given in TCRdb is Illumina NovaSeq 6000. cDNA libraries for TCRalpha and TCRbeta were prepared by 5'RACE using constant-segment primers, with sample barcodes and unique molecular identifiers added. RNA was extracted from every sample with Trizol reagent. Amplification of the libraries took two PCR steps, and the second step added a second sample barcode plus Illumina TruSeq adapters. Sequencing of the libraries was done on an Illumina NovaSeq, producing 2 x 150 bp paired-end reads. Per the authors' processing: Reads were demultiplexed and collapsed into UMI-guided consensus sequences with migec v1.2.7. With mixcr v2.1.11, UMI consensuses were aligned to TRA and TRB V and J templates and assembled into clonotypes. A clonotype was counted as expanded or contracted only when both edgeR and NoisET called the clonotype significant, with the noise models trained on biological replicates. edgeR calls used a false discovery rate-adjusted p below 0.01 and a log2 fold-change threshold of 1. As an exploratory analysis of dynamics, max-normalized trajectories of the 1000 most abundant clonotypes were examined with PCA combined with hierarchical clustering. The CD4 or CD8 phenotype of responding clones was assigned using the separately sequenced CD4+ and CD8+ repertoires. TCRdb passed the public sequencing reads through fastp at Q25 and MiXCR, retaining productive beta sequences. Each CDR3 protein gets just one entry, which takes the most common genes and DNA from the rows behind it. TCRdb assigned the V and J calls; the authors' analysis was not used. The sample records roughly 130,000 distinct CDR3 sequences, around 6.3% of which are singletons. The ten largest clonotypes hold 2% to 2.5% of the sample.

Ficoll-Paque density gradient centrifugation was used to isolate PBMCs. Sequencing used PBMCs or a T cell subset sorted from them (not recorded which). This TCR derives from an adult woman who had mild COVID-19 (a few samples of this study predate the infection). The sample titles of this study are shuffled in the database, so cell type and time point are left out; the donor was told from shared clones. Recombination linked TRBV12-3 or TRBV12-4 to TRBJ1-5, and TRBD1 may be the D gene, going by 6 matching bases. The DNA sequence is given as TGTGCCAGCAGTTTTAAGGGGGGGAATCAGCCCCAGCATTTT. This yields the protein CASSFKGGNQPQHF.